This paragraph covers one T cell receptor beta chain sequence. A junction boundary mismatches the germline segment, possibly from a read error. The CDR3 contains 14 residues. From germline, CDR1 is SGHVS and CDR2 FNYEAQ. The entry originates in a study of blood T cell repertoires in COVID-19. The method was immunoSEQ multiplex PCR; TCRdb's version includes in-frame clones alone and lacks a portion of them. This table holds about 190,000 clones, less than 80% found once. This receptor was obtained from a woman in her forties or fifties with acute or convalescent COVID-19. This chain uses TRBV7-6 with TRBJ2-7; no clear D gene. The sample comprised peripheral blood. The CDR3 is CASSLAGLSSEQYF. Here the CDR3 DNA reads TGTGCCAGCAGCTTAGCGGGCCTCTCCTCCGAGCAGTACTTC.